A selection of T cell receptor beta chains follows, all from one sample in a study of radiotherapy plus CTLA-4 blockade in lung cancer. Profiling relied on immunoSEQ multiplex PCR, and the TCRdb table lists in-frame clones only, not all of them. The sample has 40,000 to 45,000 clones; 75% are singletons. Sequenced material: peripheral blood, taken from a patient treated with radiotherapy plus ipilimumab. The receptor source for this set is a human donor with non-small cell lung cancer who had stable disease on radiotherapy plus ipilimumab. Each CDR3 is given with its conserved first and last residue. D genes are given only for firm matches. Size is stated for part of the rows, as once, few or many counts, or as a class when the clone is expanded.

d_gene,v_gene,abundance,j_gene,CDR3aa,CDR3nt
.,TRBV4-1,.,TRBJ2-2,CASRSGGELFF,TGCGCCAGCAGGTCGGGCGGGGAGCTGTTTTTT
TRBD1,TRBV5-1,.,TRBJ1-2,CASSLRPGTEYGYTF,TGCGCCAGCAGCCTGAGGCCCGGGACAGAGTATGGCTACACCTTC
.,TRBV2,once,TRBJ1-1,CASSQHRDTEAFF,TGTGCCAGCAGCCAACACAGGGACACTGAAGCTTTCTTT
TRBD2,TRBV9,.,TRBJ2-3,CASSAGGGPDTQYF,TGTGCCAGCAGCGCGGGGGGGGGCCCTGATACGCAGTATTTT
.,TRBV30,.,TRBJ2-3,CAWSLTDTQYF,TGTGCCTGGAGTTTAACAGATACGCAGTATTTT
TRBD1,TRBV30,.,TRBJ1-2,CAGRQGSKAGYTF,TGTGCCGGTCGACAGGGGAGTAAGGCTGGCTACACCTTC
TRBD1,TRBV2,.,TRBJ1-4,CASSEGTGISANEKLFF,TGTGCCAGCAGTGAAGGGACAGGGATTTCGGCTAATGAAAAACTGTTTTTT
.,TRBV5-5,once,TRBJ1-5,CASSSSGGQPQHF,TGTGCCAGCAGCTCCTCCGGGGGTCAGCCCCAGCATTTT
.,TRBV30,.,TRBJ2-1,CAWSVERAANEQFF,TGTGCCTGGAGTGTGGAGCGGGCCGCGAATGAGCAGTTCTTC
.,TRBV5-5,.,TRBJ2-3,CASSLRNPRDTQYF,TGTGCCAGCAGCTTGCGGAACCCGCGGGATACGCAGTATTTT
.,TRBV4-1,.,TRBJ2-7,CASSKAYDYEQYF,TGCGCCAGCAGTAAGGCCTATGACTACGAGCAGTACTTC
TRBD1,TRBV6-1,medium-sized,TRBJ1-2,CASSWTGDYGYTF,TGTGCCAGCAGTTGGACAGGGGACTATGGCTACACCTTC
.,TRBV5-6,.,TRBJ1-1,CASSVRGGGTEAFF,TGTGCCAGCAGCGTCAGGGGTGGAGGCACTGAAGCTTTCTTT
.,TRBV6-6,.,TRBJ1-1,CASSYGLRTLIDFF,TGTGCCAGCAGTTATGGATTAAGGACACTCATCGATTTCTTT
.,TRBV6-5,.,TRBJ1-4,CASSPTRARGKLFF,TGTGCCAGCAGTCCTACTAGGGCCCGGGGAAAACTGTTTTTT